Following are 9 T cell receptor beta chains from one sample sequenced in a study of T cells of healthy individuals. TCRdb re-called the 5' RACE reads with MiXCR, one entry per CDR3 protein. The sample yields under 70,000 distinct CDR3 sequences, 14% to 15% seen once. The receptors come from a human donor in good health.

This chain links TRBV2 with TRBJ2-7, with a tentative D call TRBD2 (6 bases). CDR1 and CDR2 from the germline V gene are SNHLY and FYNNEI. The CDR3 has 15 residues. V was clipped by 2 bases and J by 3 bases, with 14 bases between them. The CDR3 bases are TGTGCCAGCAGTGAATGGCGGGGATCAAACTACGAGCAGTACTTC. Amino acids: CASSEWRGSNYEQYF.

This clonotype was observed many times. The chain recombines TRBV12-3 or TRBV12-4 with TRBJ2-5; D ambiguous. The CDR3 sequence is 14 residues long. V lost 5 bases to trimming and J lost 2 bases, with 12 bases between them. The CDR3 nucleotides are TGTGCCAGCAGTCGTCGACGGCAACAAGAGACCCAGTACTTC. It specifies CASSRRRQQETQYF.

This clonotype has a count of ten or more. The chain links TRBV6-1 to TRBJ2-2; D is ambiguous. The germline V and J ends were trimmed by 10 bases and 7 bases, with 16 bases remaining between them. The CDR3 consists of 13 residues. Germline values: CDR1 MNHNS, CDR2 SASEGT. The CDR3 region has the DNA TGTGCCACCCAATATTGGGATGGCGGGGAGCTGTTTTTT. It translates to CATQYWDGGELFF.

In regard to this clonotype: A single base separates this from a much larger clone, so it may be a read error. This sequence joins TRBV20-1 and TRBJ2-5; TRBD1 might be the D (5 bases). The CDR3 length is 12 residues. Germline loops: CDR1 DFQATT, CDR2 SNEGSKA (reference sequence). CDR3 amino acids: CSARQGGEAQYF. The CDR3, as DNA: TGCAGTGCTAGGCAGGGTGGAGAGGCCCAGTACTTC.

This clonotype was observed a few times. The chain is built from TRBV7-2 and TRBJ2-5; D ambiguous. Trimming stripped 5 bases from V and 0 bases from J, with 16 bases between. The germline V gene encodes CDR1 SGHTA and CDR2 FQGNSA. The CDR3 runs to 16 residues. This CDR3 reads CASSPLGPVYQETQYF. The CDR3 DNA sequence: TGTGCCAGCAGCCCGTTGGGTCCAGTGTACCAAGAGACCCAGTACTTC.

This clonotype was recorded many times. V is TRBV6-5 and J is TRBJ1-1; D gene uncertain. Trimming removed 0 bases from V and 8 bases from J, with 16 bases in between. This CDR3 has 15 residues. Germline CDR1 MNHEY, CDR2 SVGAGI. The CDR3 protein is CASSYSTGRVAEAFF. The CDR3 region has the DNA TGTGCCAGCAGTTACTCAACGGGGAGGGTCGCGGAAGCTTTCTTT.

The CDR3 sequence: CASSSKESGIQETQYF. The CDR3 DNA sequence: TGTGCCAGCAGCTCTAAGGAGAGCGGGATCCAAGAGACCCAGTACTTC. The V and J genes are TRBV7-2 and TRBJ2-5, with 7 bases identical to TRBD2. CDR1 and CDR2 (germline): SGHTA, FQGNSA. J gave up 1 base and V 4 bases, and 9 bases lay outside the gene matches. The CDR3 extends over 16 amino acids.

Concerning this clonotype itself: This clone may be a read error of a much larger clone one base away. This chain's CDR3 is CTSSFDRPDTDTQYF. For the CDR3, the DNA is TGTACCAGCAGCTTTGACAGGCCTGACACAGATACGCAGTATTTT. This rearrangement joins TRBV7-9 to TRBJ2-3, with D maybe TRBD1 (6 bases). The CDR3 consists of 15 residues. Germline V lookup: CDR1 SEHNR, CDR2 FQNEAQ (reference sequence). Variable domain in full (rest from reference TRBV7-9 and TRBJ2-3): DTGVSQNPRHKITKRGQNVTFRCDPISEHNRLYWYRQTLGQGPEFLTYFQNEAQLEKSRLLSDRFSAERPKGSFSTLEIQRTEQGDSAMYLCTSSFDRPDTDTQYFGPGTRLTVL.

This chain connects TRBV19 to TRBJ2-7; D is perhaps TRBD1 (5 bases). V lost 5 bases to trimming and J lost 2 bases, with 10 bases between them. This CDR3 spans 13 amino acids. The germline V gene encodes CDR1 LNHDA and CDR2 SQIVND (reference sequence). The CDR3 DNA reads TGTGCCAGTAGTCCGGACAATACCTACGAGCAGTACTTC. This encodes CASSPDNTYEQYF.